A selection of T cell receptor beta chains follows, all from one sample in a study of OX40 agonist ivuxolimab in advanced cancers. Profiled with immunoSEQ multiplex PCR; TCRdb holds only in-frame clones, not every one. The sample contains roughly 64,000 clones, roughly 80% of which appear only once. Sequencing used CD4+ or CD8+ T cells sorted from blood, obtained in a trial of the OX40 agonist ivuxolimab. The receptors here all came from an adult with an advanced solid tumor such as melanoma, head and neck, liver or kidney cancer. Each CDR3 is given with its conserved first and last residue. D genes are given only for firm matches. Not all rows give a size; the values are once, few, many and, for expanded clones, a class.

few	TRBV6-1	NA	TRBJ2-7	TGTGCCAGCAGTGAGTCGTACGGGGACCACTCCTACGAGCAGTACTTC	CASSESYGDHSYEQYF
NA	TRBV5-1	NA	TRBJ2-5	TGCGCCAGCAGCTTGTCGGACAGCACCCAAGAGACCCAGTACTTC	CASSLSDSTQETQYF
NA	TRBV6-5	TRBD2	TRBJ2-1	TGTGCCAGCAGTTCCTTAGCGGGCTATTACAATGAGCAGTTCTTC	CASSSLAGYYNEQFF
NA	TRBV2	TRBD1	TRBJ2-3	TGTGCCAGCAGTGCGCGAAACTCATGGGACAGGGGAGGGAATACGCAGTATTTT	CASSARNSWDRGGNTQYF
few	TRBV6-5	NA	TRBJ2-5	TGTGCCAGCAGTTACTCGTCGGGGGGCTTAAAGACCCAGTACTTC	CASSYSSGGLKTQYF
NA	TRBV5-1	TRBD2	TRBJ2-7	TGCGCCAGCAGCTGGGCCCCGACTAGCGGGAAGGAATCCTACGAGCAGTACTTC	CASSWAPTSGKESYEQYF
NA	TRBV7-8	NA	TRBJ2-5	TGTGCCAGCAGCCCGTATGTAGGGGGAGGAGAGACCCAGTACTTC	CASSPYVGGGETQYF
NA	TRBV5-4	TRBD1	TRBJ1-6	TGTGCCAGCAGCTGGGACAGGAATAATTCACCCCTCCACTTT	CASSWDRNNSPLHF
NA	TRBV19	NA	TRBJ1-6	TGTGCCAGTACTCGCTACTCGGGGCAGCCTAATTCACCCCTCCACTTT	CASTRYSGQPNSPLHF
NA	TRBV11-3	TRBD1	TRBJ2-3	TGTGCCAGCAGCGGACGGGACAGGGTGCAAACAGATACGCAGTATTTT	CASSGRDRVQTDTQYF
NA	TRBV6-6	TRBD2	TRBJ2-7	TGTGCCAGCAGTTACGACCTAGCGGGAGGCTACGAGCAGTACTTC	CASSYDLAGGYEQYF
NA	TRBV19	NA	TRBJ2-6	TGTGCCAGTAGTACTCACTCTAGCTCTGGGGCCAACGTCCTGACTTTC	CASSTHSSSGANVLTF
NA	TRBV11-2	NA	TRBJ2-3	TGTGCCAGCAGGCCCGTGGGACCAAGCACAGATACGCAGTATTTT	CASRPVGPSTDTQYF
NA	TRBV4-2	TRBD2	TRBJ2-7	TGTGCCAGCAGCCAAGAACCTAGCGGCTCCTACGAGCAGTACTTC	CASSQEPSGSYEQYF
NA	TRBV11-2	TRBD1	TRBJ1-1	TGTGCCAGCAGCTTAGCAGCAGGGGGGACTGAAGCTTTCTTT	CASSLAAGGTEAFF
NA	TRBV13	TRBD1	TRBJ1-1	TGTGCCAGCAGCTCGGGACAGGGGCTGAACACTGAAGCTTTCTTT	CASSSGQGLNTEAFF
NA	TRBV7-9	NA	TRBJ2-2	TGTGCCAGCAGCTCTCGGATGAACACCGGGGAGCTGTTTTTT	CASSSRMNTGELFF
NA	TRBV19	TRBD1	TRBJ1-3	TGTGCCAGTAGTATCCAGGGGGCTGGTGGAAACACCATATATTTT	CASSIQGAGGNTIYF
NA	TRBV7-8	NA	TRBJ2-7	TGTGCCAGCAGCTTTTTGAACAGGATAGGCGACGAGCAGTACTTC	CASSFLNRIGDEQYF
NA	TRBV7-8	TRBD1	TRBJ2-7	TGTGCCAGCAGCTTCCAAGACAGGGACTACGAGCAGTACTTC	CASSFQDRDYEQYF
NA	TRBV5-4	TRBD2	TRBJ2-1	TGTGCCAGCAGTACTCGGACTAGCGGTTACAATGAGCAGTTCTTC	CASSTRTSGYNEQFF
NA	TRBV5-1	NA	TRBJ2-3	TGCGCCAGCAGCCTGAAACTACAGGCTAGCACAGATACGCAGTATTTT	CASSLKLQASTDTQYF
NA	TRBV27	NA	TRBJ1-6	TGTGCCAGCAGTTTATCTAACCTCGGGACAAGCTCCTATAATTCACCCCTCCACTTT	CASSLSNLGTSSYNSPLHF
NA	TRBV2	TRBD1	TRBJ2-3	TGTGCCAGCAGTCCGACAGGGGGAGGCACAGATACGCAGTATTTT	CASSPTGGGTDTQYF
medium-sized	TRBV18	TRBD1	TRBJ2-3	TGTGCCAGCTCACCCCGGGGACAGGTAACAGATACGCAGTATTTT	CASSPRGQVTDTQYF
NA	TRBV5-1	TRBD2	TRBJ2-3	TGCGCCAGCAGCTTGGGAGGACTAGCGGGAGCGGGCGATACGCAGTATTTT	CASSLGGLAGAGDTQYF
NA	TRBV7-9	TRBD1	TRBJ1-4	TGTGCCAGCAGCCCGAGACAGGGCTCTAATGAAAAACTGTTTTTT	CASSPRQGSNEKLFF
NA	TRBV2	NA	TRBJ2-7	TGTGCCAGCAGTGAAATGGCTATATCCTCCTACGAGCAGTACTTC	CASSEMAISSYEQYF
NA	TRBV29-1	NA	TRBJ2-7	TGCAGCGTTGTTCCCGGGACCCGGCTCGAGCAGTACTTC	CSVVPGTRLEQYF
few	TRBV6-4	TRBD1	TRBJ1-5	TGTGCCAGCAGCTCAGGGGGCGGTCAGCCCCAGCATTTT	CASSSGGGQPQHF
few	TRBV13	NA	TRBJ1-1	TGTGCCAGCAGCTTAGTGCAGGGGAGATGGGTTAGCACTGAAGCTTTCTTT	CASSLVQGRWVSTEAFF
NA	TRBV5-8	NA	TRBJ2-5	TGTGCCAGGGCAACGGGACGTCAAGAGACCCAGTACTTC	CARATGRQETQYF
NA	TRBV27	NA	TRBJ1-5	TGTGCCAGCAGTTTATTTGGACGGCATTGGGGCGATCAGCCCCAGCATTTT	CASSLFGRHWGDQPQHF
NA	TRBV4-1	TRBD1	TRBJ2-6	TGCGCCAGCAGCCAAGACAGGGGGCTTGGGGCCAACGTCCTGACTTTC	CASSQDRGLGANVLTF
NA	TRBV5-6	NA	TRBJ2-3	TGTGCCAGCAGCTTGGCCGGTCGGCCAGATACGCAGTATTTT	CASSLAGRPDTQYF
NA	TRBV7-9	TRBD1	TRBJ1-6	TGTGCCAGCACATGGGACAGCCTCAATTCACCCCTCCACTTT	CASTWDSLNSPLHF
once	TRBV5-1	TRBD1	TRBJ2-7	TGCGCCAGCAGCACCTCACAGGGGCGAGCCTACGAGCAGTACTTC	CASSTSQGRAYEQYF
NA	TRBV15	TRBD2	TRBJ2-1	TGTGCCACCAGCCAGAGTGTACAGCGGGGTAGTAGTGAGCAGTTCTTC	CATSQSVQRGSSEQFF
NA	TRBV11-2	NA	TRBJ2-7	TGTGCCAGCAGTACTTCCCCGAACCCCCTCGAGCAGTACTTC	CASSTSPNPLEQYF
NA	TRBV28	TRBD1	TRBJ1-2	TGTGCCAGCACTTTTACAGGGGCTAAGGGCTACACCTTC	CASTFTGAKGYTF
NA	TRBV18	TRBD1	TRBJ2-4	TGTGCCAGCTCACCAGAGGGACAGGGGAACATTCAGTACTTC	CASSPEGQGNIQYF
NA	TRBV7-2	NA	TRBJ2-6	TGTGCCAGCAGCTTAGTGATACTGTCTGGGGCCAACGTCCTGACTTTC	CASSLVILSGANVLTF
NA	TRBV7-9	NA	TRBJ1-2	TGTGCCAGCAGCTTACCCAACAGCAACTATGGCTACACCTTC	CASSLPNSNYGYTF